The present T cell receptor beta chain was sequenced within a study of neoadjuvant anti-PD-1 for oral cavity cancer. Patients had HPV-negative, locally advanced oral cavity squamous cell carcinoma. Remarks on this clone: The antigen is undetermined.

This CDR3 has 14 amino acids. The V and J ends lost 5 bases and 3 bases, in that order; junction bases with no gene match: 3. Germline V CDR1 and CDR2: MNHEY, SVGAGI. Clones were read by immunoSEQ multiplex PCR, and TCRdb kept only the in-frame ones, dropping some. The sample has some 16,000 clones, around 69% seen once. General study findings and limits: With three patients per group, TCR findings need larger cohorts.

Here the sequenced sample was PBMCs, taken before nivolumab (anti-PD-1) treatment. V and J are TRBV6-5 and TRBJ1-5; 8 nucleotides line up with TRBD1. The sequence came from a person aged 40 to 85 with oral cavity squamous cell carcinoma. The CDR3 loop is CASSGQGDNQPQHF. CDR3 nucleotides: TGTGCCAGCAGTGGACAGGGCGACAATCAGCCCCAGCATTTT.